The 6 T cell receptor beta chains below come from one sample, sequenced in a study of memory CD4+ T cells and cytomegalovirus serostatus. Single viable CD3+CD4+CD8-CD45RO+ cells were sorted as the memory CD4+ T cells. Here immunoSEQ multiplex PCR was the method, and the copy in TCRdb shows in-frame clones only, minus some. The sample consists of nearly 50,000 clones, over 75% of them appearing once. The sample comprised memory CD4+ T cells from blood. The receptors originated from an adult in good health and CMV-seronegative.

The chain is built from TRBV2 and TRBJ1-2; D unclear. Germline V lookup: CDR1 SNHLY, CDR2 FYNNEI. This CDR3 contains 11 residues. Trimming shortened V by 5 bases and J by 8 bases, and 9 bases separated the two germline ends. The CDR3 DNA is TGTGCCAGCAGTCCGGGCCGGGGCTACACCTTC. Its protein is CASSPGRGYTF.

The chain is built from TRBV2 and TRBJ2-4; possible D gene TRBD2, 7 bases. The CDR3 runs to 16 residues. CDR1 SNHLY and CDR2 FYNNEI come from the germline V gene. With 2 bases removed from V and 0 bases from J, the gap between germline ends came to 11 bases. Here the CDR3 DNA reads TGTGCCAGCAGTGAATCGCGGGGGCTAGCCAAAAACATTCAGTACTTC. This translates into CASSESRGLAKNIQYF.

Regarding this clone: Additional DNA sequences in this sample encode the identical CDR3. J is TRBJ2-5 and V is TRBV19, with D uncertain. The CDR3 length is 13 residues. Germline lookup yields CDR1 LNHDA and CDR2 SQIVND (reference sequence). The V gene lost 4 bases and the J gene lost 0 bases, with 6 bases spanning the gap. The CDR3 DNA follows: TGTGCCAGTAGTAGAGCGTACCAAGAGACCCAGTACTTC. Its protein is CASSRAYQETQYF. Together with reference TRBV19 and TRBJ2-5, the CDR3 gives the full variable domain: DGGITQSPKYLFRKEGQNVTLSCEQNLNHDAMYWYRQDPGQGLRLIYYSQIVNDFQKGDIAEGYSVSREKKESFPLTVTSAQKNPTAFYLCASSRAYQETQYFGPGTRLLVL.

This chain links TRBV19 with TRBJ1-5; D unclear. Germline V CDR1 and CDR2: LNHDA, SQIVND (reference sequence). The CDR3 totals 13 residues. V was pared by 3 bases and J by 1 base, with 4 bases between. The CDR3 bases are TGTGCCAGTAGTATTCAGAGCAATCAGCCCCAGCATTTT. This codes for CASSIQSNQPQHF. The complete variable domain, with remaining parts taken from reference TRBV19 and TRBJ1-5, reads DGGITQSPKYLFRKEGQNVTLSCEQNLNHDAMYWYRQDPGQGLRLIYYSQIVNDFQKGDIAEGYSVSREKKESFPLTVTSAQKNPTAFYLCASSIQSNQPQHFGDGTRLSIL.

This rearrangement joins TRBV9 to TRBJ2-5; tentatively, D is TRBD1 (5 bases). The ends were cut back, 2 bases at V and 1 base at J, with 6 bases in the middle. The germline CDR1 and CDR2 sequences are SGDLS and YYNGEE. CDR3 length: 13 amino acids. This CDR3 is CASSVDSQETQYF. The CDR3 nucleotides read TGTGCCAGCAGCGTCGACAGCCAAGAGACCCAGTACTTC.

V and J are TRBV7-2 and TRBJ1-6, with D unclear. The ends were cut back, 5 bases at V and 2 bases at J, with 13 bases in the middle. CDR1 SGHTA and CDR2 FQGNSA come from the germline V gene. CDR3 length: 16 amino acids. In DNA form, the CDR3 reads TGTGCCAGCAGCCCTTACAGTGACCCCTATAATTCACCCCTCCACTTT. It specifies CASSPYSDPYNSPLHF.